These 20 T cell receptor beta chains came from one sample sequenced in a study of T cells in Graves' hyperthyroidism and ophthalmopathy. RNA transcripts gave rise to amplified TCR beta CDR3 regions. The HTBI primer set drove a first-round RT-PCR of the TCR CDR3. One entry per CDR3 protein, called by TCRdb with MiXCR from the multiplex PCR reads. The sample contains 660,000 or so distinct CDR3 sequences, around 21% of which appear only once. Specimen: blood. The receptors were gathered from a young man with Graves' ophthalmopathy.

The chain recombines TRBV3-1 with TRBJ2-5; D is undetermined. The CDR3 length is 14 residues. Germline V lookup: CDR1 LGHDT, CDR2 YNNKEL (reference sequence). V was shortened by 6 bases and J by 5 bases, with 16 bases between the two germline ends. The DNA of the CDR3 is TGTGCCAGCAGAGAGCTACCACCCTATGAGACCCAGTACTTC. It specifies CASRELPPYETQYF.

This clonotype was counted at least ten times. V and J are TRBV5-1 and TRBJ2-7, with 9 bases fitting TRBD1. The CDR3 is 14 residues long. The V and J ends lost 4 bases and 5 bases, in that order; junction bases with no gene match: 7. From germline, CDR1 is SGHRS and CDR2 YFSETQ. CDR3 bases: TGCGCCAGCAGCCACGGGGACAGGGTGAACGAGCAGTACTTC. Protein product: CASSHGDRVNEQYF.

This clonotype came up a few times. V is TRBV24-1 and J is TRBJ1-5; the D gene is possibly TRBD1 (5 bases). CDR1 and CDR2 (germline): KGHDR, SFDVKD. The CDR3 totals 12 residues. The V and J ends lost 4 bases and 7 bases respectively, with 7 bases between them. This chain's CDR3 is CATSEGVQPQHF. The CDR3 region has the DNA TGTGCCACCAGTGAGGGGGTACAGCCCCAGCATTTT.

The chain couples TRBV29-1 to TRBJ2-1, with TRBD2 matching over 12 bases. The V segment lost 7 bases and the J segment 4 bases; nucleotides outside the gene matches: 5. Per germline, CDR1 SQVTM and CDR2 ANQGSEA. The CDR3 runs 14 residues. The chain's CDR3 is CSGSGLAGYNEQFF. In DNA form, the CDR3 reads TGCAGCGGATCAGGACTAGCGGGATACAATGAGCAGTTCTTC.

This clonotype was detected once. The rearrangement joins TRBV10-2 to TRBJ2-1; the match to TRBD2 covers 7 bases. CDR3 length equals 16 residues. With 9 bases clipped from V and 0 bases from J, the junction kept 11 bases outside the gene matches. Per germline, CDR1 WSHSY and CDR2 SAAADI. DNA of the CDR3: TGCGCCAGTTCGGCCGCCGGGACTACCTCCTACAATGAGCAGTTCTTC. This codes for CASSAAGTTSYNEQFF.

This clonotype was found a few times. V is TRBV28 and J is TRBJ2-4, with 11 bases that match TRBD1. V lost 5 bases, J lost 0 bases, and 9 bases stayed unmatched. CDR1 and CDR2 from the germline V gene are MDHEN and SYDVKM. This CDR3 region has 18 residues. CDR3 residues: CASSLGQGASLAKNIQYF. CDR3 nucleotides: TGTGCCAGCAGTCTCGGACAGGGGGCAAGTTTAGCCAAAAACATTCAGTACTTC.

This clonotype was observed at least ten times. V and J are TRBV5-1 and TRBJ1-2; perhaps TRBD1 as D (5 bases). Germline V gives CDR1 SGHRS, CDR2 YFSETQ. V was clipped by 5 bases and J by 4 bases, with 15 bases between them. This CDR3 comprises 14 residues. In nucleotides, the CDR3 is TGCGCCAGCAGTCTCGGGGAAGGGACCTATGGCTACACCTTC. Its protein is CASSLGEGTYGYTF.

This clonotype was seen at least ten times. The rearrangement links TRBV12-3 or TRBV12-4 to TRBJ1-5, with D possibly matching TRBD1 (5 bases). This CDR3 spans 14 amino acids. V lost 5 bases to trimming and J lost 3 bases, with 11 bases between them. Here the CDR3 DNA reads TGTGCCAGCAGTCCCGACAGCTACAATCAGCCCCAGCATTTT. Translated: CASSPDSYNQPQHF.

The rearrangement joins TRBV30 to TRBJ2-1; perhaps TRBD1 as D (6 bases). Germline CDR1 GTSNPN, CDR2 SVGIG (reference sequence). V lost 6 bases, J lost 8 bases, and 14 bases lay in between. The CDR3 contains 12 residues. CDR3 in amino acids: CACRTEDYEQFF. The CDR3 DNA is TGTGCCTGCCGGACAGAGGACTATGAGCAGTTCTTC.

Many counts were recorded for this clonotype. The chain uses TRBV6-1 and TRBJ2-5; 7 positions match TRBD1. The CDR3 is 13 amino acids. The germline V gene has CDR1 MNHNS and CDR2 SASEGT. J was trimmed by 4 bases and V by 6 bases; bases with no gene match: 5. The CDR3, as DNA: TGTGCCAGCAGCAAACAGGGGAGAGAGACCCAGTACTTC. Residues: CASSKQGRETQYF.

To note about this clonotype: Being one base from a much bigger clone, this may be a read error. The genes are TRBV4-1 and TRBJ2-7, with a tentative D call TRBD1 (5 bases). With the DNA end fitting TRBJ2-1 better, the J assignment may be wrong. Looked up from germline, CDR1 is MGHRA and CDR2 is YSYEKL. The CDR3 is made up of 14 amino acids. The CDR3 DNA sequence: TGCGCCAGCAGTGACAGCCTCCGGAGCTACGAGCAGTTCTTC. Residues: CASSDSLRSYEQFF.

This clonotype has at least ten counts. The chain has TRBV18 and TRBJ2-3, with D maybe TRBD1 (6 bases). CDR1 is KGHSH and CDR2 is LQKENI in the germline V gene. V was trimmed by 6 bases and J by 0 bases, leaving 10 bases between them. The CDR3 has 14 residues. CDR3 in amino acids: CASSSGESTDTQYF. The CDR3 region has the DNA TGTGCCAGCTCCTCAGGGGAGAGCACAGATACGCAGTATTTT.

This clonotype was counted ten times or more. J is TRBJ1-2 and V is TRBV28; 10 bases fit TRBD1. The germline V gene encodes CDR1 MDHEN and CDR2 SYDVKM. The CDR3 spans 18 residues. V lost 6 bases, J lost 1 base, and 14 bases stayed unmatched. The CDR3 sequence is CASSVLGQGGRVNYGYTF. The CDR3 DNA sequence: TGTGCCAGCAGCGTCCTCGGACAGGGGGGCCGGGTTAACTATGGCTACACCTTC.

This clonotype showed up many times. This sequence joins TRBV12-3 or TRBV12-4 and TRBJ1-1, with 7 bases fitting TRBD1. V lost 5 bases and J lost 8; bases outside the gene matches: 8. This CDR3 contains 13 residues. DNA for the CDR3: TGTGCCAGCAGTAGACAGGGCTCATTCGAAGCTTTCTTT. Protein product: CASSRQGSFEAFF.

The J gene is TRBJ1-2, the V gene TRBV19; 9 bases agree with TRBD1. The CDR3 has 14 amino acids. Per the germline V gene, CDR1 is LNHDA and CDR2 is SQIVND (reference sequence). J lost 5 bases, V lost 3 bases, and 4 bases had no gene match. DNA for the CDR3: TGTGCCAGTAGTATCCTCGGACAGGGGTATGGCTACACCTTC. Translated: CASSILGQGYGYTF.

This clonotype was observed many times. The rearrangement joins TRBV2 to TRBJ2-1; weak D call: TRBD1 (5 bases). CDR1 and CDR2 (germline): SNHLY, FYNNEI. Deletions cut 6 bases from V and 3 bases from J, with 12 bases between. The CDR3 runs to 14 residues. The CDR3, as DNA: TGTGCCAGCAGGGCCAAGGGGCTCTACAATGAGCAGTTCTTC. This codes for CASRAKGLYNEQFF.

The V call is TRBV12-3 or TRBV12-4, the J call TRBJ2-5; 7 bases align to TRBD1. The CDR3 is 15 residues long. V was clipped by 0 bases and J by 1 base; unmatched bases: 2. The DNA for the CDR3 is TGTGCCAGCAGTTTAGCCAGACAGGGCCAAGAGACCCAGTACTTC. Translation: CASSLARQGQETQYF.

This clonotype was counted only a few times. CDR3: CASSWGLGTDTQYF. The CDR3 nucleotides read TGTGCCAGCTCGTGGGGACTCGGCACAGATACGCAGTATTTT. This rearrangement joins TRBV5-6 to TRBJ2-3, with a tentative D call TRBD2 (6 bases). Trimming stripped 7 bases from V and 1 base from J, with 13 bases between. The CDR3 has 14 residues. Germline assignment: CDR1 SGHDT and CDR2 YYEEEE. The variable domain in full, completed from reference TRBV5-6 and TRBJ2-3, reads DAGVTQSPTHLIKTRGQQVTLRCSPKSGHDTVSWYQQALGQGPQFIFQYYEEEERQRGNFPDRFSGHQFPNYSSELNVNALLLGDSALYLCASSWGLGTDTQYFGPGTRLTVL.

This clonotype was detected many times. The chain employs TRBV11-2 and TRBJ1-5; D gene ambiguous. This CDR3 is 13 amino acids long. Trimming left V 0 bases short and J 3 bases short, with 3 bases between. CDR1 and CDR2 (germline): SGHAT, FQNNGV. The CDR3 loop is CASSLDVNQPQHF. DNA for the CDR3: TGTGCCAGCAGCTTAGATGTCAATCAGCCCCAGCATTTT.

This clonotype has more than one count but fewer than ten. This chain connects TRBV5-1 to TRBJ2-7, with 7 bases that match TRBD1. From germline, CDR1 is SGHRS and CDR2 YFSETQ. The CDR3 has 14 amino acids. The V and J ends lost 0 bases and 3 bases, in that order; junction bases with no gene match: 3. The CDR3, as DNA: TGCGCCAGCAGCTTGGACCCAGGGGGCTACGAGCAGTACTTC. This codes for CASSLDPGGYEQYF.